One and the same sample provided the 12 T cell receptor beta chains below, sequenced in a study of control samples from healthy donors and cancer patients (dated by TCRdb to 2020 to 2022). The library relied on the immunoSEQ multiplex PCR assay. TCRdb's version of the immuneACCESS table is confined to in-frame rearrangements and falls short of the full clone set. An unresolved V gene accounts for under half of the shortfall where checked; the remainder is of unknown origin. The sample yields roughly 59,000 clones; roughly 90% were counted once. The ten top clones hold around 1.7% of the sample. Sequencing was carried out using PBMCs. These receptors were taken from a man aged 40-50 years with colorectal cancer.

This clone appeared once. The chain links TRBV7-3 to TRBJ2-5; D might be TRBD2 (5 bases). Germline CDR1 and CDR2: SGHTA and FQGTGA. The CDR3 extends over 16 amino acids. V lost 3 bases and J lost 5, with 19 bases in between. The CDR3 protein is CASSLNSAHLGETQYF. DNA for the CDR3: TGTGCCAGCAGCTTGAATAGCGCGCATCTGGGGGAGACCCAGTACTTC.

In this sample, this clone turned up once. The V and J genes are TRBV20-1 and TRBJ2-3; the match to TRBD2 covers 8 bases. This CDR3 comprises 17 residues. Germline CDR1 reads DFQATT; CDR2 reads SNEGSKA (reference sequence). V lost 3 bases to trimming and J lost 3 bases; unmatched junction nucleotides: 14. The CDR3 DNA sequence: TGCAGTGCTAGTCTGGGGGCGGGGGGCCGAGCGACAGATACGCAGTATTTT. It is translated as CSASLGAGGRATDTQYF.

The chain joins TRBV6-1 to TRBJ1-6; D remains ambiguous. There are 15 residues in the CDR3. Germline assignment: CDR1 MNHNS and CDR2 SASEGT. V lost 2 bases to trimming and J lost 9 bases, with 14 bases between them. CDR3 region: CASSELWTPGSPLHF. As DNA, the CDR3 is TGTGCCAGCAGTGAATTGTGGACGCCGGGTTCACCCCTCCACTTT.

V gene TRBV29-1 combines with J gene TRBJ1-1, with a tentative D call TRBD1 (5 bases). CDR1 and CDR2 from the germline V gene are SQVTM and ANQGSEA. The CDR3 contains 12 residues. Trimming removed 7 bases from V and 5 bases from J, with 14 bases in between. The DNA for the CDR3 is TGCAGCGCGTCAGCCGAGGGGACTGAAGCTTTCTTT. Translated, it gives CSASAEGTEAFF.

V and J are TRBV7-3 and TRBJ2-5; TRBD1 matches at 7 bases. With 5 bases clipped from V and 2 bases from J, the junction kept 17 bases outside the gene matches. This CDR3 is built from 18 residues. The germline V gene encodes CDR1 SGHTA and CDR2 FQGTGA. CDR3 nucleotide sequence: TGTGCCAGCAGCCCCGACGGGTGGTCAGGGGGACGGCAAGAGACCCAGTACTTC. Translation gives CASSPDGWSGGRQETQYF. Full variable domain (missing parts from reference TRBV7-3 and TRBJ2-5): GAGVSQTPSNKVTEKGKYVELRCDPISGHTALYWYRQSLGQGPEFLIYFQGTGAADDSGLPNDRFFAVRPEGSVSTLKIQRTERGDSAVYLCASSPDGWSGGRQETQYFGPGTRLLVL.

The chain carries TRBV2 and TRBJ1-4; D possibly corresponds to TRBD1 (5 bases). This CDR3 is built from 14 residues. V lost 6 bases to trimming and J lost 0 bases, with 8 bases between them. Germline loops: CDR1 SNHLY, CDR2 FYNNEI. In DNA, the CDR3 is TGTGCCAGCAGAGTGACAGCAACTAATGAAAAACTGTTTTTT. This gives the protein CASRVTATNEKLFF.

The V and J genes are TRBV7-2 and TRBJ1-6; possible D gene TRBD1, 6 bases. The V end lost 5 bases, the J end lost 12 bases, and 8 bases lay between the germline ends. This CDR3 is built from 11 residues. From germline, CDR1 is SGHTA and CDR2 FQGNSA. Written as DNA, the CDR3 is TGTGCCAGCAGCCTGGACAGACCCCTCCACTTT. Its translation is CASSLDRPLHF.

V is TRBV7-8 and J is TRBJ2-2; D might be TRBD2 (5 bases). The CDR3 has 15 residues. Trimming shortened V by 5 bases and J by 3 bases, and 13 bases separated the two germline ends. Germline assignment: CDR1 SGHVS and CDR2 FQNEAQ. This CDR3 is CASSRIKGDTGELFF. CDR3 nucleotides: TGTGCCAGCAGCCGGATAAAGGGAGACACCGGGGAGCTGTTTTTT.

The V and J genes are TRBV3-1 (or the pseudogene TRBV3-2) and TRBJ1-3; D not certain. This CDR3 spans 15 amino acids. Trimming shortened V by 2 bases and J by 0 bases, and 8 bases separated the two germline ends. CDR1 is LGHDT and CDR2 is YNNKEL in the germline V gene (reference sequence). The CDR3 is CASSQNRASGNTIYF. The CDR3, as DNA: TGTGCCAGCAGCCAAAACCGGGCCTCTGGAAACACCATATATTTT.

The V and J genes are TRBV19 and TRBJ2-5; 7 bases are a match to TRBD1. The CDR3 runs to 14 residues. Germline V gives CDR1 LNHDA, CDR2 SQIVND (reference sequence). Germline trimming cut 3 bases from V and 5 bases from J; bases unmatched to any gene: 6. The CDR3: CASSIDRAGETQYF. The CDR3 DNA reads as TGTGCCAGTAGTATCGACAGGGCTGGGGAGACCCAGTACTTC.

This sequence joins TRBV30 and TRBJ1-3; D unresolved. The CDR3 consists of 15 residues. CDR1 and CDR2 from the germline V gene are GTSNPN and SVGIG (reference sequence). Trimming stripped 5 bases from V and 0 bases from J, with 14 bases between. In nucleotides, the CDR3 is TGTGCCTGGGGAAAACAGTCGTCCTCTGGAAACACCATATATTTT. This translates into CAWGKQSSSGNTIYF.

The rearrangement uses TRBV25-1 and TRBJ1-3; 9 bases match TRBD1. V trimming: 4 bases; J trimming: 1 base; junction bases outside the gene matches: 8. The CDR3 loop spans 17 amino acids. Germline CDR1 is MGHDK and CDR2 is SYGVNS. DNA for the CDR3: TGTGCCAGCAGTGGTCATACGGGGACAGGGTCTGGAAACACCATATATTTT. Translated: CASSGHTGTGSGNTIYF.